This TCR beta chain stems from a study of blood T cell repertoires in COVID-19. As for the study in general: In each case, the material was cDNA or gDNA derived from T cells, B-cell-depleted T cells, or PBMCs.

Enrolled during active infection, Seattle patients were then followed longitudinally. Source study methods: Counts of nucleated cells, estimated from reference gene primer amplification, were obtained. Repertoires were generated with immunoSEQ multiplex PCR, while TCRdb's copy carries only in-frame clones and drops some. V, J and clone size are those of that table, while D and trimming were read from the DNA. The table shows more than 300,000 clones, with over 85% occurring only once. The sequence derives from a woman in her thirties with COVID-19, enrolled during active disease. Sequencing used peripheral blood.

The CDR3, as DNA: TGTGCCAGCAGTTTTTGGACAGCCTATTCACCCCTCCACTTT. This codes for CASSFWTAYSPLHF. This chain uses TRBV27 with TRBJ1-6, with TRBD1 as a possible D gene (6 bases). Per germline, CDR1 MNHEY and CDR2 SMNVEV (reference sequence). This CDR3 has 14 amino acids. Trimming removed 3 bases from V and 8 bases from J, with 11 bases in between.